These 18 T cell receptor beta chains share one sample of origin, sequenced in a study of blood T cells in healthy people across ages. Together with a sample-barcoded 5' primer, a J-beta primer mix was included in a second PCR lasting about 6 to 11 cycles. TCRdb passed the 5' RACE reads through MiXCR, listing each CDR3 protein once. In the table there are 500,000 to 550,000 distinct CDR3 sequences, nearly 25% of which are singletons. These data were likewise used in another study, on T cells of mothers and their children.

Specimen: blood. The source is a boy aged 5-17 years in good health.

The rearrangement joins TRBV25-1 to TRBJ1-5, with TRBD1 identical over 8 bases. Losses at the gene ends were 2 bases for V and 3 bases for J; bases not matched to a gene: 9. This CDR3 contains 17 residues. The germline CDR1 and CDR2 sequences are MGHDK and SYGVNS. The DNA for the CDR3 is TGTGCCAGCAGTGAAGCAGGGCCAGGGGGCATCAATCAGCCCCAGCATTTT. Translating it yields CASSEAGPGGINQPQHF.

This clonotype was observed a few times. This chain joins TRBV20-1 and TRBJ1-1; the D is unclear. Germline assignment: CDR1 DFQATT and CDR2 SNEGSKA (reference sequence). V was pared by 0 bases and J by 6 bases, with 20 bases between. The CDR3 runs to 16 residues. The CDR3 sequence: CSARDLGSQEMAEAFF. CDR3 in DNA: TGCAGTGCTAGAGATCTGGGCTCCCAAGAGATGGCTGAAGCTTTCTTT.

The chain joins TRBV20-1 to TRBJ1-1, with D unclear. The germline V gene encodes CDR1 DFQATT and CDR2 SNEGSKA (reference sequence). V was shortened by 0 bases and J by 1 base, with 6 bases between the two germline ends. CDR3 length: 13 residues. The CDR3 DNA sequence: TGCAGTGCTAGAGAACCCAGGAACACTGAAGCTTTCTTT. Translation gives CSAREPRNTEAFF.

This clonotype was seen a handful of times. The chain joins TRBV19 to TRBJ2-5; D gene ambiguous. TRBJ2-1 explains the end of the DNA better; the J call may be wrong. The CDR3 sequence is 11 residues long. Germline V gene lookup returns CDR1 LNHDA and CDR2 SQIVND (reference sequence). The CDR3 sequence is CASSTSSSQFF. As DNA, the CDR3 is TGTGCCAGTTCCACATCATCATCGCAGTTCTTC.

This clonotype has a handful of counts. This chain uses TRBV29-1 with TRBJ1-2, with 8 nucleotides matching TRBD1. Germline-derived CDR1 and CDR2 are SQVTM and ANQGSEA. The CDR3 runs 12 residues. The junction had 3 bases not matched to a gene; V was cut back by 4 bases and J by 5 bases. CDR3 nucleotide sequence: TGCAGCGTTGTGCAGGGGGCTTATGGCTACACCTTC. Its protein product is CSVVQGAYGYTF.

This clonotype was recorded a few times. The rearrangement joins TRBV7-2 to TRBJ1-6, with TRBD1 identical over 8 bases. V was clipped by 6 bases and J by 8 bases; unmatched bases: 9. The CDR3 is 15 residues long. Germline loops: CDR1 SGHTA, CDR2 FQGNSA. The DNA of the CDR3 is TGTGCCAGCAGGATACAGGGGGGCCTTGATTCACCCCTCCACTTT. It specifies CASRIQGGLDSPLHF.

The chain has TRBV12-3 or TRBV12-4 and TRBJ2-1; tentatively, D is TRBD1 (6 bases). The CDR3 covers 16 residues. Trimming removed 4 bases from V and 7 bases from J, with 20 bases in between. CDR3 DNA: TGTGCCAGCAGTTCCCCCTCGTTGGGGGCCTTAAATGAGCAGTTCTTC. This gives the protein CASSSPSLGALNEQFF.

V and J are TRBV20-1 and TRBJ2-5; D ambiguous. V was trimmed by 0 bases and J by 2 bases, leaving 13 bases between them. The length of the CDR3 is 15 residues. CDR1 is DFQATT, CDR2 SNEGSKA, per germline (reference sequence). The CDR3 DNA follows: TGCAGTGCTAGAGAGGCCGGCCTGGGGCAAGAGACCCAGTACTTC. As protein: CSAREAGLGQETQYF.

This clonotype occurred a few times. The rearrangement links TRBV24-1 to TRBJ2-7, with a possible D match to TRBD1 (6 bases). V gave up 4 bases and J gave up 4 bases, with 10 bases separating them. Germline V gene sequence: CDR1 KGHDR, CDR2 SFDVKD. This CDR3 contains 13 residues. In DNA, the CDR3 is TGTGCCACCAGTGACTCGACAGGATACGAGCAGTACTTC. Its protein is CATSDSTGYEQYF.

CDR3 DNA sequence: TGTGCCAGCAGTTTTGAGCGGGAGGGCCAGGTTGAGCAGTTCTTC. Amino acid sequence: CASSFEREGQVEQFF. The chain links TRBV27 to TRBJ2-1; 10 bases fit TRBD2. This CDR3 spans 15 amino acids. V shed 3 bases and J 9 bases; nucleotides not matched to a gene: 8. Germline loops: CDR1 MNHEY, CDR2 SMNVEV (reference sequence).

The rearrangement joins TRBV6-1 to TRBJ2-1, with a tentative D call TRBD2 (6 bases). The V end was cut by 1 base, the J end by 5 bases, with 15 bases between. Germline V CDR1 and CDR2: MNHNS, SASEGT. The length of the CDR3 is 16 residues. The CDR3 nucleotides read TGTGCCAGCAGTGAAGTCTGGGGTAGCGGAAACAATGAGCAGTTCTTC. Translation: CASSEVWGSGNNEQFF.

A few counts support this clonotype. The rearrangement links TRBV20-1 to TRBJ2-5, with TRBD2 identical over 10 bases. Germline V gene lookup returns CDR1 DFQATT and CDR2 SNEGSKA (reference sequence). The CDR3 spans 14 residues. V trimming: 2 bases; J trimming: 5 bases; junction bases outside the gene matches: 5. The CDR3 DNA reads TGCAGTGCTAGAACTAGCGGGGTCATTGAGACCCAGTACTTC. Translated, it gives CSARTSGVIETQYF.

This clonotype turned up a few times. The chain is built from TRBV24-1 and TRBJ1-1; D is unresolved. Germline CDR1 KGHDR, CDR2 SFDVKD. Trimming pared 3 bases from V and 4 bases from J, leaving 14 bases between. The CDR3 totals 15 residues. The CDR3, as DNA: TGTGCCACCAGTGATCTAACGGCCCCGGGCACTGAAGCTTTCTTT. As protein: CATSDLTAPGTEAFF.

The chain couples TRBV5-6 to TRBJ1-2; D is unclear. Looked up from germline, CDR1 is SGHDT and CDR2 is YYEEEE. The CDR3 runs 12 residues. Between the trimmed V and J ends, which lost 0 bases and 7 bases, there was a span of 7 bases. The CDR3: CASSLDGPGYTF. CDR3 nucleotides: TGTGCCAGCAGCTTGGATGGGCCTGGCTACACCTTC.

The chain is built from TRBV12-3 or TRBV12-4 and TRBJ2-5; D perhaps matches TRBD2 (5 bases). V was pared by 0 bases and J by 5 bases, with 16 bases between. The CDR3 extends over 16 amino acids. Here the CDR3 reads CASSLASAQRGETQYF. CDR3 in DNA: TGTGCCAGCAGTTTAGCAAGCGCACAAAGAGGGGAGACCCAGTACTTC.

This clonotype has more than one count but fewer than ten. The J gene is TRBJ2-7, the V gene TRBV4-3; TRBD1 might be the D (6 bases). The CDR3 loop spans 17 amino acids. The V and J ends lost 3 bases and 6 bases respectively, with 24 bases between them. Germline CDR1 LGHNA, CDR2 YSLEER. The CDR3 bases are TGCGCCAGCAGCCAGGGAGTTTTTGTACAGGGACAAGGCGAGCAGTACTTC. Amino acids: CASSQGVFVQGQGEQYF.

Many counts were recorded for this clonotype. The V gene is TRBV6-2 or TRBV6-3, the J gene TRBJ2-1; 14 nucleotides agree with TRBD2. The germline V gene has CDR1 MNHEY and CDR2 SVGEGT. There are 15 residues in the CDR3. J was trimmed by 6 bases and V by 2 bases; bases with no gene match: 0. In nucleotides, the CDR3 is TGTGCCAGCAGTTACGGGACTAGCGGGGGCAATGAGCAGTTCTTC. This gives the protein CASSYGTSGGNEQFF.

This clonotype was seen a single time. The chain employs TRBV6-1 and TRBJ2-1; 11 bases are shared with TRBD2. Germline V gene sequence: CDR1 MNHNS, CDR2 SASEGT. This CDR3 region has 15 residues. V dropped 6 bases and J dropped 8; count of bases not matched to a gene: 9. CDR3 coding DNA: TGTGCCAGCAGCTCGATTAGCGGGAGGGCCGATGAGCAGTTCTTC. This encodes CASSSISGRADEQFF.